A single sample is the source of the 19 T cell receptor beta chains below, sequenced in a study of blood T cell repertoires in COVID-19 (TCRdb year 2020). The library was made by the immunoSEQ multiplex PCR assay. Not all clones reach the TCRdb copy of this immuneACCESS table, which keeps in-frame sequences only. Checked studies attribute under half of the gap to unresolved V genes and leave the rest unexplained. For this sample the table gives roughly 220,000 clones, of which approximately 90% were detected only once. The top ten clones comprise approximately 2% of the sample. The sequenced material came from peripheral blood. The receptors were gathered from a man aged 25-40 years who had recovered from COVID-19.

This sequence joins TRBV27 and TRBJ2-6, with D possibly being TRBD1 (6 bases). Trimming removed 7 bases at V and 1 base at J, with 23 bases between. CDR1 MNHEY and CDR2 SMNVEV come from the germline V gene (reference sequence). The CDR3 is made up of 19 amino acids. The CDR3: CASNTLGTGKVSGANVLTF. The CDR3 bases are TGTGCCAGCAATACCCTCGGAACAGGGAAGGTTTCTGGGGCCAACGTCCTGACTTTC.

The genes are TRBV18 and TRBJ2-5; possible D gene TRBD1, 5 bases. The CDR3 length is 13 residues. The V and J ends lost 3 bases and 7 bases respectively, with 12 bases between them. Per germline, CDR1 KGHSH and CDR2 LQKENI. The CDR3 region has the DNA TGTGCCAGCTCACCGGACCGTCAGGGGACCCAGTACTTC. This sequence encodes CASSPDRQGTQYF.

The chain carries TRBV25-1 and TRBJ1-4; D may be TRBD1 (5 bases). CDR3 length: 17 amino acids. With 0 bases removed from V and 5 bases from J, the gap between germline ends came to 16 bases. Germline loops: CDR1 MGHDK, CDR2 SYGVNS. CDR3 sequence reads: CASSEYRIWEGNEKLFF. The CDR3 nucleotides read TGTGCCAGCAGTGAATACCGCATTTGGGAGGGGAATGAAAAACTGTTTTTT.

This chain uses TRBV7-6 with TRBJ1-2; tentatively, D is TRBD1 (5 bases). Trimming left V 5 bases short and J 8 bases short, with 15 bases between. Per germline, CDR1 SGHVS and CDR2 FNYEAQ. The CDR3 covers 13 residues. The CDR3 loop reads CASSPRGVYGYTF. The CDR3 DNA is TGTGCCAGCAGCCCCCGGGGGGTCTACGGCTACACCTTC.

The gene calls are TRBV18 and TRBJ1-1; TRBD1 is a possible D gene (6 bases). CDR3 size: 16 residues. V lost 6 bases, J lost 1 base, and 18 bases lay in between. The germline CDR1 and CDR2 sequences are KGHSH and LQKENI. The CDR3 sequence: CASSLRGGRPNTEAFF. DNA for the CDR3: TGTGCCAGCTCCCTTAGGGGGGGGCGGCCGAACACTGAAGCTTTCTTT.

This clone appeared a single time. This rearrangement joins TRBV3-1 (or the pseudogene TRBV3-2) to TRBJ1-3; 7 bases are shared with TRBD1. V was clipped by 1 base and J by 9 bases; unmatched bases: 9. The germline V gene encodes CDR1 LGHDT and CDR2 YNNKEL (reference sequence). This CDR3 has 15 amino acids. The CDR3: CASSQGDRLTATIYF. The CDR3 region has the DNA TGTGCCAGCAGCCAAGGGGACAGACTAACGGCCACCATATATTTT.

This chain uses TRBV12-3 or TRBV12-4 with TRBJ2-7; unclear D gene. The ends were cut back, 2 bases at V and 3 bases at J, with 5 bases in the middle. This CDR3 contains 12 residues. The CDR3: CASSLSFYEQYF. CDR3 DNA: TGTGCCAGCAGTTTATCGTTCTACGAGCAGTACTTC.

The chain couples TRBV20-1 to TRBJ1-5; no definite D call. V gave up 3 bases and J gave up 2 bases, with 8 bases separating them. Looked up from germline, CDR1 is DFQATT and CDR2 is SNEGSKA (reference sequence). The CDR3 has 13 residues. The CDR3 spells CSASKPGNQPQHF. The CDR3, as DNA: TGCAGTGCTAGTAAACCGGGCAATCAGCCCCAGCATTTT.

The rearrangement links TRBV29-1 to TRBJ1-2; D is uncertain. CDR1 and CDR2 from the germline V gene are SQVTM and ANQGSEA. Trimming took 6 bases from V and 8 from J, leaving 16 bases between them. The CDR3 has 12 amino acids. The CDR3 is CSVQDRGQGYTF. CDR3 nucleotide sequence: TGCAGCGTCCAAGACCGGGGTCAAGGCTACACCTTC.

The rearrangement joins TRBV6-5 to TRBJ1-1; 7 nucleotides line up with TRBD1. The V gene's germline CDR1 is MNHEY and CDR2 SVGAGI. Trimming at V came to 0 bases and at J to 5 bases, leaving 9 bases not matched to a gene. This CDR3 contains 16 residues. Written as DNA, the CDR3 is TGTGCCAGCAGTTACTCCCTTGACAGGGAAGGGACTGAAGCTTTCTTT. This codes for CASSYSLDREGTEAFF.

This clone was seen just once. The chain joins TRBV30 to TRBJ2-1, with 16 positions matching TRBD2. CDR3 length equals 17 residues. The junction had 7 bases not matched to a gene; V was cut back by 1 base and J by 7 bases. Germline V lookup: CDR1 GTSNPN, CDR2 SVGIG (reference sequence). For the CDR3, the DNA is TGTGCCTGGAGTGCCCCGGGACTAGCGGGGGGGCTAAATGAGCAGTTCTTC. It codes for CAWSAPGLAGGLNEQFF.

The CDR3 nucleotides read TGTGCCAGCATAGGTCTCGCAGGGGGCGGCGGGGAGCTGTTTTTT. Encoded protein: CASIGLAGGGGELFF. The gene calls are TRBV2 and TRBJ2-2; 8 bases agree with TRBD1. In germline, CDR1 is SNHLY, CDR2 FYNNEI. V gave up 7 bases and J gave up 7 bases; unmatched junction bases: 11. This CDR3 is 15 amino acids long.

V and J are TRBV29-1 and TRBJ1-1; maybe TRBD1 (5 bases). This CDR3 has 13 amino acids. V was trimmed by 7 bases and J by 5 bases, leaving 17 bases between them. Germline V gives CDR1 SQVTM, CDR2 ANQGSEA. The CDR3 DNA reads TGCAGCGCCGAAGTACGGGAGGGGACTGAAGCTTTCTTT. This translates into CSAEVREGTEAFF.

V usage is TRBV27 and J usage is TRBJ2-7, with 8 nucleotides matching TRBD1. After removal of 3 bases from V and 6 bases from J, the junction contained 7 bases not matched to a gene. The CDR3 has 14 amino acids. Germline loops: CDR1 MNHEY, CDR2 SMNVEV (reference sequence). The CDR3 loop is CASSFSGGFSEQYF. The CDR3 coding sequence is TGTGCCAGCAGTTTCTCAGGGGGCTTTAGCGAGCAGTACTTC.

The chain recombines TRBV18 with TRBJ1-3; 7 bases align to TRBD1. The CDR3 consists of 15 residues. The J segment lost 0 bases and the V segment lost 3 bases, leaving 2 bases of the junction unmatched. Germline loops: CDR1 KGHSH, CDR2 LQKENI. CDR3 region: CASSPQGDSGNTIYF. The CDR3 bases are TGTGCCAGCTCACCTCAGGGGGACTCTGGAAACACCATATATTTT. The whole variable domain, filled in from reference TRBV18 and TRBJ1-3, reads NAGVMQNPRHLVRRRGQEARLRCSPMKGHSHVYWYRQLPEEGLKFMVYLQKENIIDESGMPKERFSAEFPKEGPSILRIQQVVRGDSAAYFCASSPQGDSGNTIYFGEGSWLTVV.

This clone was detected only once. Other DNA sequences within the sample encode an identical CDR3. This chain's CDR3 is CASSFPGQGMGSLYGYTF. CDR3 bases: TGTGCCAGCAGCTTTCCCGGACAGGGAATGGGGTCACTTTATGGCTACACCTTC. This chain joins TRBV3-1 (or the pseudogene TRBV3-2) and TRBJ1-2, with 8 bases fitting TRBD1. The J segment lost 5 bases and the V segment lost 5 bases, leaving 19 bases of the junction unmatched. This CDR3 is built from 18 residues. Germline V gives CDR1 LGHDT, CDR2 YNNKEL (reference sequence).

This chain connects TRBV19 to TRBJ1-1; D may be TRBD1 (5 bases). The CDR3 runs 12 residues. Per the germline V gene, CDR1 is LNHDA and CDR2 is SQIVND (reference sequence). V lost 6 bases and J lost 12, with 17 bases in between. CDR3 loop: CASREGQRLTFF. The CDR3 region has the DNA TGTGCCAGTAGGGAGGGGCAGAGATTGACTTTCTTT.

The chain employs TRBV30 and TRBJ1-1; the D is unclear. This CDR3 comprises 13 residues. The germline V and J ends were trimmed by 1 base and 0 bases, with 6 bases remaining between them. CDR1 is GTSNPN and CDR2 is SVGIG in the germline V gene (reference sequence). CDR3 amino acids: CAWSDSVNTEAFF. For the CDR3, the DNA is TGTGCCTGGAGTGACAGTGTGAACACTGAAGCTTTCTTT.

V gene TRBV6-5 combines with J gene TRBJ1-6; D is ambiguous. The CDR3 sequence is 12 residues long. In germline, CDR1 is MNHEY, CDR2 SVGAGI. V shed 6 bases and J shed 7 bases, with 7 bases lying between them. This CDR3 is CASSLGNSPLHF. The CDR3 bases are TGTGCCAGCAGCCTCGGGAATTCACCCCTCCACTTT.